This T cell receptor beta chain was captured by sequencing in a study of control samples from healthy donors and cancer patients. This CDR3 has 14 residues. V dropped 6 bases and J dropped 1 base, with 13 bases sitting between them. Germline CDR1 SNHLY, CDR2 FYNNEI. Generated by immunoSEQ multiplex PCR, the TCRdb table keeps only in-frame clones and is missing some. The sample has about 150,000 clones; roughly 94% are singletons. This chain joins TRBV2 and TRBJ2-7, with D tentatively TRBD1 (7 bases). What was sequenced was blood. The origin of this receptor is a young woman in good health. The CDR3 coding sequence is TGTGCCAGCAGGGAGGGGGCGATTTCCTACGAGCAGTACTTC. Translated: CASREGAISYEQYF. The entire variable domain, with the rest obtained from reference TRBV2 and TRBJ2-7, is as follows: EPEVTQTPSHQVTQMGQEVILRCVPISNHLYFYWYRQILGQKVEFLVSFYNNEISEKSEIFDDQFSVERPDGSNFTLKIRSTKLEDSAMYFCASREGAISYEQYFGPGTRLTVT.